This T cell receptor beta chain was sequenced during a study of sequential checkpoint blockade in melanoma. The protocol was immunoSEQ multiplex PCR, while the TCRdb copy is restricted to in-frame clones and leaves out a portion. Here the sample spans around 2,000 clones, about 23% being singletons. The treatment denotes: randomized to nivolumab then ipilimumab (arm A) or the reverse (arm B). Germline CDR1 and CDR2: LNHDA and SQIVND (reference sequence). V lost 7 bases and J 1 base, leaving 13 bases between the germline ends. This CDR3 spans 15 amino acids. Specimen: tumor tissue (inferred from file names), collected from a patient given nivolumab and ipilimumab in sequence. This sequence was found in a human donor with melanoma. The rearrangement links TRBV19 to TRBJ2-2; the D is unclear. The CDR3 reads CASTPVGWNTGELFF. CDR3 nucleotides: TGTGCCAGTACCCCGGTAGGGTGGAACACCGGGGAGCTGTTTTTT.